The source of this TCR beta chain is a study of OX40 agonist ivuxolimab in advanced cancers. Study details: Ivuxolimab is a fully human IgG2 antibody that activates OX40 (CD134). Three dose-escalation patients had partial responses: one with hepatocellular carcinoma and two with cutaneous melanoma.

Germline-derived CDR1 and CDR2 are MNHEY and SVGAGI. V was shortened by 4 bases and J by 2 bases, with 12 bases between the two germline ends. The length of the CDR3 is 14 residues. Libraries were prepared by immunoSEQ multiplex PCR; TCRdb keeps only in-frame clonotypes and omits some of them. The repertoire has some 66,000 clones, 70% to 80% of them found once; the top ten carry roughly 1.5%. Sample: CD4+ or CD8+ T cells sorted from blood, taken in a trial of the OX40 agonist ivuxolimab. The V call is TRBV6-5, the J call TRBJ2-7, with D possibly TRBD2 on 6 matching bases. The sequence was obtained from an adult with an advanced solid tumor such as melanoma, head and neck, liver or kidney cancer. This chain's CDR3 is CASSFAGPTYEQYF. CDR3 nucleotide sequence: TGTGCCAGCAGTTTCGCGGGACCCACCTACGAGCAGTACTTC.